This T cell receptor (beta chain) was recorded in a study of shared clonotypes between healthy human individuals. Clones were read by immunoSEQ multiplex PCR, and TCRdb kept only the in-frame ones, dropping some. This table holds 1,400,000 or so clones, around 98.5% found once. Trimming removed 4 bases at V and 7 bases at J, with 15 bases between. This CDR3 has 14 residues. Per germline, CDR1 SGHNT and CDR2 YYREEE (reference sequence). The sequence was obtained from a man under 40 in good health. The sequenced material came from naive CD4+ T cells sorted from blood. Subset of the sample: CD45RA+ positively selected. J is TRBJ2-1 and V is TRBV5-4; D remains unclear. The CDR3 DNA reads as TGTGCCAGCAGCCCCGAGCCTAGGTCAAATGAGCAGTTCTTC. It yields the protein CASSPEPRSNEQFF.